This T cell receptor (beta chain) was sequenced for a study of blood T cell repertoires in COVID-19 (dated by TCRdb to the early 2020s). About the full investigation: Collaborator samples came from the United States, Italy and Spain and covered acute and convalescent phases of COVID-19. The prospective study material was composed of cDNA or gDNA derived from T cells, B-cell-depleted T cells, or PBMCs. Subjects who had been exposed to COVID-19, were actively infected with it, or had recovered from it provided the deeply sampled blood TCRbeta repertoires that made up the dataset. A freely available public database, intended as a resource for researchers studying the immune response to SARS-CoV-2, is where the repertoires were released. The samples were drawn from two sources: the first 160 participants of the ongoing ImmuneRACE study, and 950 to 1,500 subjects contributed by 6 global collaborators. Nearly every sample came with metadata listing a de-identified subject ID, COVID-19 status, age in years and sex. Where available, HLA class I and class II types were taken from metadata supplied by the sample provider and were not determined by assay-based typing. Broader findings and caveats from the paper: Clinical and demographic metadata were provided uncurated, with the amount varying by source and participant.

As to this clone: Which antigen it targets is not known. No qualities accompany the bases; no much larger clone lies one base away.

In Seattle, one collaborating source enrolled patients while the infection was active and tracked those patients longitudinally over the course of disease. The collaborating institutions used their own protocols to collect whole blood in K2EDTA tubes. For TCRbeta analysis, collaborators shipped samples in one of three forms: frozen whole blood, isolated PBMCs, or DNA extracted from either of those sample types. The immunoSEQ Assay, a bias-controlled multiplex PCR, was used to amplify TCRbeta CDR3 regions from genomic DNA. The original methods were these. The number of nucleated cells in each sample was estimated from the amplification of reference gene primers within the assay. To quantify the absolute abundance of each unique TCRbeta CDR3 rearrangement, sequence reads were collapsed and filtered. For each sample, productive Simpson clonality was calculated as the square root of Simpson's diversity index across productive rearrangements. Not all clones reach the TCRdb copy of this immuneACCESS table, which keeps in-frame sequences only. Checked studies attribute under half of the gap to unresolved V genes and leave the rest unexplained. The V and J calls and the clone size are those of that table, but D and trimming were determined from the DNA. In this sample the table shows about 190,000 clones, about 85% of which occur a single time. The biggest ten clones account for 6.5% to 7.5% of the sample.

Looking up the germline V gene yields CDR1 SGHTA and CDR2 FQGNSA. The CDR3 sequence holds 15 residues, the cysteine and phenylalanine included. The only DNA kept is the CDR3, 45 bases in frame from the first base. Here V drops 3 bases and J drops 2 bases, and the junction holds 2 bases not matched to any gene. This receptor chain uses TRBV7-2 and TRBJ1-5; the central 9 bases match TRBD1. Sequences were obtained from peripheral blood. The sequence was obtained from a man aged 80 or over with COVID-19, enrolled during active disease. The CDR3 corresponds to CASSLWTGGNQPQHF. The DNA reads as follows: TGTGCCAGCAGCTTGTGGACAGGGGGCAATCAGCCCCAGCATTTT.